This T cell receptor beta chain was recorded in a study of T-cell memory formation after mild COVID-19. At the level of the study: Largely donor-specific TCR clusters were found.

In this sample, this clonotype turned up a few times. Its antigen is currently unknown. Constant-segment primers and 5'RACE yielded cDNA libraries for TCR alpha and TCR beta, each carrying sample barcodes and UMIs. TCRdb re-called the 5' RACE reads with MiXCR, one entry per CDR3 protein. The sample consists of roughly 600,000 distinct CDR3 sequences, about a sixth of them appearing once. Points from the study as a whole: Balance between CD4 and CD8 was seen in clones contracting day 15 to 85, and a CD4+ lean was seen in later expanders. The study found contracting CD4+ clones mainly in CM and EM and contracting CD8+ clones in EMRA.

Looked up from germline, CDR1 is PRHDT and CDR2 is FYEKMQ (reference sequence). The CDR3 runs to 15 residues. Trimming stripped 5 bases from V and 7 bases from J, with 20 bases between. The TCR was taken from an adult woman who had mild COVID-19 (a few samples of this study predate the infection). Cell type and time point are not known. The sequencing input was PBMCs or a T cell subset sorted from them (not recorded which). V and J are TRBV13 and TRBJ1-1, with D unclear. CDR3 sequence: CASSTLPFEGVEAFF. In nucleotides, the CDR3 is TGTGCCAGCAGCACCCTCCCGTTCGAGGGCGTTGAAGCTTTCTTT.